A selection of T cell receptor beta chains follows, all from one sample in a study of response to subunit inactivated influenza vaccine. From the RT-PCR reads, TCRdb called clonotypes with MiXCR, one entry per CDR3 protein. The repertoire holds approximately 310,000 distinct CDR3 sequences, with less than 25% as singletons. Material: PBMCs from blood, obtained less than 22 months after vaccination. The receptors were gathered from a man aged 50 to 69 who received an inactivated influenza vaccine. CDR3s include the opening cysteine and the closing phenylalanine or tryptophan. The order of the fields is CDR3 protein, clone size, V gene, J gene. Size values are once, few and many counts, or a class for expanded clones, and some rows have none.

CASSASRSETQYF	NA	TRBV27	TRBJ2-5
CASSPGTSYNEQFF	NA	TRBV9	TRBJ2-1
CASSQEGLTLGTGELFF	NA	TRBV4-3	TRBJ2-2
CASSLGAGELFF	few	TRBV6-6	TRBJ2-2
CSARARGVAKNIQYF	NA	TRBV20-1	TRBJ2-4
CASSKSGGVGPQHF	few	TRBV28	TRBJ1-5
CASSGTTGNYEQYF	many	TRBV9	TRBJ2-7
CASSLVAGPDTEAFF	many	TRBV11-2	TRBJ1-1
CASSFPLIDTQYF	few	TRBV7-2	TRBJ2-3
CASSFLRQPQHF	NA	TRBV27	TRBJ1-5
CASSNSYQAFF	few	TRBV12-3/TRBV12-4	TRBJ1-1
CASSLNQVHRTPTNEKLFF	many	TRBV11-2	TRBJ1-4
CASSLGRLISEAFF	few	TRBV11-2	TRBJ1-1
CANGPSGNTIYF	many	TRBV21-1	TRBJ1-3